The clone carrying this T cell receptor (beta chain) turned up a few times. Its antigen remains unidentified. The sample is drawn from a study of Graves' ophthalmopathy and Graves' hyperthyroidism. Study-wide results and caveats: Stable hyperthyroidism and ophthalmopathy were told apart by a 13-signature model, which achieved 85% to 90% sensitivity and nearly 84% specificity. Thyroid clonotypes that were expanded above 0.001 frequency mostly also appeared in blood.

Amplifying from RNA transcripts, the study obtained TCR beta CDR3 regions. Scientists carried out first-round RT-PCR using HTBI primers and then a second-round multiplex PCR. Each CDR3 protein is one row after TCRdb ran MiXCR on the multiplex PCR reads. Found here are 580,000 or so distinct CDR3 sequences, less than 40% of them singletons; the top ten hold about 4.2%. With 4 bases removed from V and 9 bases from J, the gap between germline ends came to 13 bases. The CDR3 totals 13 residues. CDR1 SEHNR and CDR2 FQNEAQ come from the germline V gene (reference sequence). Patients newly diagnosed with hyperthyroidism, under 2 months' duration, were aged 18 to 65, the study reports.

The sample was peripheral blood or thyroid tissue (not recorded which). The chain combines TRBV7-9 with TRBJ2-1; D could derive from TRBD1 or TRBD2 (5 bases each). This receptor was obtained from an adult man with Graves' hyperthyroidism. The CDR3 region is CASSSWGRGEQFF. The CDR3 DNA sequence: TGTGCCAGCAGCTCCTGGGGCCGGGGTGAGCAGTTCTTC. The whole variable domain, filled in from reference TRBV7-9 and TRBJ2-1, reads DTGVSQNPRHKITKRGQNVTFRCDPISEHNRLYWYRQTLGQGPEFLTYFQNEAQLEKSRLLSDRFSAERPKGSFSTLEIQRTEQGDSAMYLCASSSWGRGEQFFGPGTRLTVL.